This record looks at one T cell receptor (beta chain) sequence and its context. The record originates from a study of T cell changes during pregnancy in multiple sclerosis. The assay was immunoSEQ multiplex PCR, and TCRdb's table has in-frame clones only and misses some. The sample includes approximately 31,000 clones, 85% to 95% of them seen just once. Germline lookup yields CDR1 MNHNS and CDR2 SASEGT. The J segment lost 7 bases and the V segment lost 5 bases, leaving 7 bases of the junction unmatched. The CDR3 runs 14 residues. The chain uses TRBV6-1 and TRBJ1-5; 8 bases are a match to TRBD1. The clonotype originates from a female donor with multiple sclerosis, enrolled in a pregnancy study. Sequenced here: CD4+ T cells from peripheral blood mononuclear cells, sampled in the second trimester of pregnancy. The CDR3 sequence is CASSSRTGWQPQHF. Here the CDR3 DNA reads TGTGCCAGCAGTTCACGGACAGGGTGGCAGCCCCAGCATTTT.